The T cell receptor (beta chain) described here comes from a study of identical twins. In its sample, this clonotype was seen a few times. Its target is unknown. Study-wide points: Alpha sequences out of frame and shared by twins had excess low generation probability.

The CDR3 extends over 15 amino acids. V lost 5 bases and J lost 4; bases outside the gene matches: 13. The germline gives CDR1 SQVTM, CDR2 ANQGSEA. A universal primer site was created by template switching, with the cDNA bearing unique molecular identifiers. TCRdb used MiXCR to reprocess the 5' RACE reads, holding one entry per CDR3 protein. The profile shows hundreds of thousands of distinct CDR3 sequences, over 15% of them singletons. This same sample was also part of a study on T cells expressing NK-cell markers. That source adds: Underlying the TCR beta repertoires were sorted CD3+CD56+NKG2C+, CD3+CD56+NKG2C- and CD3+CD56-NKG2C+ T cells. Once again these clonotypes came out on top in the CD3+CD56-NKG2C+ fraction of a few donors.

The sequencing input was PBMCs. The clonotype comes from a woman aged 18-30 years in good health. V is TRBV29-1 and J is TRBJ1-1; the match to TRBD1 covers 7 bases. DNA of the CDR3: TGCAGCGTTCGGGCTCAACAGGGGAGTAGCACTGAAGCTTTCTTT. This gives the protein CSVRAQQGSSTEAFF.